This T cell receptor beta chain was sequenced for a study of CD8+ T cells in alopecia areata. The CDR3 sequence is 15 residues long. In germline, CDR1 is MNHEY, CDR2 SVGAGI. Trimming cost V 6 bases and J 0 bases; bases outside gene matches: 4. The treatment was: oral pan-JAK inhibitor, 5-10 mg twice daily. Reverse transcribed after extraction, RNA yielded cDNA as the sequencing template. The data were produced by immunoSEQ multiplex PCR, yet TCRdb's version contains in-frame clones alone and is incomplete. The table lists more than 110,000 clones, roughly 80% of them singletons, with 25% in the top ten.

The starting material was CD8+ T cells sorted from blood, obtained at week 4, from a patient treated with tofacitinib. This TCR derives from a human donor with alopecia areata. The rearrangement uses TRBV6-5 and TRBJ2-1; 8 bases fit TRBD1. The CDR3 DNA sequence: TGTGCCAGCAGCCCAGGGGGCAGCTCCTACAATGAGCAGTTCTTC. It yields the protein CASSPGGSSYNEQFF.